The following is a TCR beta chain sequence with its context. The target antigen is unknown. The data derive from a study of identical twins. The germline V and J ends were trimmed by 1 base and 6 bases, with 10 bases remaining between them. There are 14 residues in the CDR3. Germline CDR1 and CDR2: MNHEY and SMNVEV (reference sequence). Addition of a universal primer site occurred through template switching, and cDNA carried unique molecular identifiers. MiXCR was run by TCRdb on the 5' RACE reads, yielding one entry per CDR3 protein. This sample yields around 470,000 distinct CDR3 sequences, of which approximately 15% are seen a single time; approximately 0.52% belongs to the top ten. The donor group consisted entirely of healthy Caucasians. Study results and limitations: The abundant beta clonotypes from cord blood had fewer insertions, and memory repertoires had none of this.

The data also belong to a second study, concerning yellow fever vaccine responses in identical twins.

This receptor was identified in a woman under 30 in good health. The chain is built from TRBV27 and TRBJ1-5; D is uncertain. The sequencing sample was made of CD4+ T cells sorted from blood. The CDR3 bases are TGTGCCAGCAGTTTATTCGGCAGTCGTCAGCCCCAGCATTTT. Its protein product is CASSLFGSRQPQHF.